This entry is about one T cell receptor beta chain. Its antigen is not identified. The data originate from a study of OX40 agonist ivuxolimab in advanced cancers. About the study: Patients were treated with ivuxolimab, an agonistic anti-OX40 (CD134) antibody. Hepatocellular carcinoma, melanoma, renal cell or head and neck cancer occurred in dose-escalation patients. Three partial responders included one hepatocellular carcinoma patient and two cutaneous melanoma patients.

Libraries were prepared by immunoSEQ multiplex PCR; TCRdb keeps only in-frame clonotypes and omits some of them. This sample has 65,000 to 75,000 clones, with roughly 80% found just once. Study findings and constraints: There were, on average, more expanded clones in CD8+ T cells than in CD4+.

The TCR was taken from an adult with an advanced solid tumor such as melanoma, head and neck, liver or kidney cancer. The source material was CD4+ or CD8+ T cells sorted from blood, sampled in a trial of the OX40 agonist ivuxolimab.

The CDR3 region is CASNHRPGGASETQYF. The CDR3 DNA reads as TGTGCCAGCAACCACCGGCCAGGGGGCGCGTCAGAGACCCAGTACTTC. The rearrangement links TRBV7-8 to TRBJ2-5; 8 positions agree with TRBD1. The CDR3 runs 16 residues. V lost 7 bases to trimming and J lost 4 bases; unmatched junction nucleotides: 14. Germline loops: CDR1 SGHVS, CDR2 FQNEAQ.